This T cell receptor beta chain was identified in a study of OX40 agonist ivuxolimab in advanced cancers. Whole-study context: At 82.7% male, the cohort had a mean age of around 56 years, ranging from about 20 to 90. Under the entry rules, prior anti-PD-1, anti-PD-L1 or anti-CTLA-4 therapy was allowed, and more than 35% had some.

The assay was immunoSEQ multiplex PCR, and TCRdb's table has in-frame clones only and misses some. The table shows under 200,000 clones, with roughly 94% occurring only once. Germline V gene sequence: CDR1 MNHEY, CDR2 SVGAGI. The CDR3 is 14 residues long. Deletions cut 6 bases from V and 2 bases from J, with 14 bases between. This rearrangement joins TRBV6-5 to TRBJ2-7; perhaps TRBD1 as D (6 bases). The source of this sequence is an adult with an advanced solid tumor such as melanoma, head and neck, liver or kidney cancer. The source material was CD4+ or CD8+ T cells sorted from blood, sampled in a trial of the OX40 agonist ivuxolimab. The DNA for the CDR3 is TGTGCCAGCAGGGAAACGGGACACCCCTACGAGCAGTACTTC. It codes for CASRETGHPYEQYF.